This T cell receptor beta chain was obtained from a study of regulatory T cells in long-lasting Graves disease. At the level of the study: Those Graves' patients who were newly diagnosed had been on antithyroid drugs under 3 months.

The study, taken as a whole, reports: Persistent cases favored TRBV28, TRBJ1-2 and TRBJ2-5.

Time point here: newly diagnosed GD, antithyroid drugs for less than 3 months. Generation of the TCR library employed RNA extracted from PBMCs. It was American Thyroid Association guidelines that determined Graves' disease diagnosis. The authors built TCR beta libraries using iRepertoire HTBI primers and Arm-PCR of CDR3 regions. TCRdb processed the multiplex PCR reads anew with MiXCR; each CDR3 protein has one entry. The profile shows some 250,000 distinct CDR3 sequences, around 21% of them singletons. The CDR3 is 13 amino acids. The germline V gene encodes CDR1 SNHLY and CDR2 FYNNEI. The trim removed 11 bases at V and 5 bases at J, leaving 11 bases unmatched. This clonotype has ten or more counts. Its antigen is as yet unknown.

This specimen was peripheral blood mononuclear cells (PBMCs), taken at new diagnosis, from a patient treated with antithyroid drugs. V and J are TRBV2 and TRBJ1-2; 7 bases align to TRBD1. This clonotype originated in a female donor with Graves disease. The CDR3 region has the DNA TGTGCCGGGGACACAGGGGCGGATTATGGCTACACCTTC. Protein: CAGDTGADYGYTF.